Shown below are 9 T cell receptor beta chains from a single sample sequenced in a study of blood T cells in healthy people across ages. Then a second PCR, running about 6 to 12 cycles, was carried out with a sample-barcoded 5' primer and a J-beta primer mix. TCRdb used MiXCR to reprocess the 5' RACE reads, holding one entry per CDR3 protein. This sample yields about 540,000 distinct CDR3 sequences, of which about 25% are seen a single time; roughly 9% belongs to the top ten. These same data were also listed under a study on T cells of mothers and their children.

The source material was blood. The receptors stem from a boy aged 5 to 17 in good health.

The rearrangement joins TRBV7-9 to TRBJ2-5, with 9 bases fitting TRBD1. The end of the DNA is better explained by TRBJ2-7, so the J call may be wrong. The CDR3 is 14 amino acids. Germline V lookup: CDR1 SEHNR, CDR2 FQNEAQ (reference sequence). CDR3 amino acids: CASSSQGARYEQYF. CDR3 sequence (DNA): TGTGCCAGCAGCTCACAGGGGGCGCGCTACGAGCAGTACTTC.

This clonotype was seen only a few times. The chain links TRBV5-1 to TRBJ2-6, with 7 bases that match TRBD1. The germline CDR1 and CDR2 sequences are SGHRS and YFSETQ. CDR3 length: 16 amino acids. The ends lost 4 bases at V and 0 bases at J; junction bases unmatched: 4. CDR3 region: CASSRDSSSGANVLTF. DNA for the CDR3: TGCGCCAGCAGCCGGGACAGTAGCTCTGGGGCCAACGTCCTGACTTTC.

V gene TRBV5-1 combines with J gene TRBJ2-7, with 11 bases that match TRBD2. CDR3 size: 16 residues. The junction had 6 bases not matched to a gene; V was cut back by 1 base and J by 3 bases. Germline values: CDR1 SGHRS, CDR2 YFSETQ. The CDR3 loop is CASSLLPGTSGYEQYF. CDR3 nucleotides: TGCGCCAGCAGCTTGCTCCCCGGGACTAGCGGCTACGAGCAGTACTTC.

Many counts were recorded for this clonotype. V gene TRBV29-1 combines with J gene TRBJ2-1; 8 bases agree with TRBD2. There are 12 residues in the CDR3. Per the germline V gene, CDR1 is SQVTM and CDR2 is ANQGSEA. V dropped 7 bases and J dropped 3; count of bases not matched to a gene: 2. The CDR3 region is CSASGGYNEQFF. The DNA for the CDR3 is TGCAGCGCCAGCGGGGGCTACAATGAGCAGTTCTTC.

This clonotype was seen more than once but under ten times. This rearrangement joins TRBV12-3 or TRBV12-4 to TRBJ1-3, with D unresolved. Trimming pared 3 bases from V and 8 bases from J, leaving 14 bases between. This CDR3 comprises 14 residues. The DNA of the CDR3 is TGTGCCAGCAGTTTGTGGCAACCCGGTTACACCATATATTTT. It translates to CASSLWQPGYTIYF.

The table lists this clonotype with a few counts. This chain uses TRBV7-8 with TRBJ2-5; D unclear. CDR1 is SGHVS and CDR2 is FQNEAQ in the germline V gene. Trimming removed 3 bases at V and 9 bases at J, with 17 bases between. This CDR3 contains 14 residues. The CDR3 protein is CASSFGPRARSQYF. CDR3 DNA sequence: TGTGCCAGCAGCTTTGGACCAAGAGCTCGGTCCCAGTACTTC.

This chain links TRBV11-2 with TRBJ1-1; D is possibly TRBD1 (5 bases). V lost 3 bases and J 4 bases, leaving 21 bases between the germline ends. Per the germline V gene, CDR1 is SGHAT and CDR2 is FQNNGV. The CDR3 is 17 residues long. CDR3 in amino acids: CASSLGQGGYVSTEAFF. CDR3 sequence (DNA): TGTGCCAGCAGCTTGGGCCAGGGCGGGTATGTTAGCACTGAAGCTTTCTTT.

A remark on this clonotype: The junction differs from germline at one of its ends, possibly a read error. This chain connects TRBV28 to TRBJ2-7, with D possibly being TRBD1 (5 bases). Germline V gives CDR1 MDHEN, CDR2 SYDVKM. The CDR3 runs to 12 residues. CDR3 nucleotide sequence: TGCGCCAGCAGTTTTATAAGGGGTGAGCAGTACTTC. Translation: CASSFIRGEQYF.

This clonotype has just a few counts. The conserved phenylalanine or tryptophan normally closing the CDR3 is absent here, so this likely arose from a read error. The chain has TRBV28 and TRBJ1-4; 8 bases are shared with TRBD1. This CDR3 is 13 amino acids long. J lost 8 bases, V lost 6 bases, and 5 bases had no gene match. Germline CDR1 and CDR2: MDHEN and SYDVKM. The CDR3: CASRTDRVEKLFS. In DNA form, the CDR3 reads TGTGCCAGCAGGACGGACAGGGTGGAAAAACTGTTTTCT.